Listed here is a single T cell receptor beta chain. As yet, its antigen is unknown. The sample originates from a study of CXCR3-negative and CXCR3-positive naive CD8 T cells. Findings and limits, study-wide: Memory cells showed distinct TRBV-TRBJ patterns, while the two naive subsets matched. Once cells were cryopreserved, CXCR3 expression went down partly, and most assays used fresh PBMCs. Similar levels of surface CD5 were seen between naive subsets; TCR strength was inferred from TRB CDR3 properties.

UMI-labeled 5' RACE TRB cDNA libraries were prepared from the cells. TCRdb reanalyzed the 5' RACE reads and collapses them to one entry per CDR3 protein, without DNA. With 38,000 or so distinct CDR3 sequences in the sample, the ten largest clones hold roughly 14%. The CDR3 consists of 16 residues. From germline, CDR1 is MNHEY and CDR2 SVGEGT. The V call is TRBV6-2 or TRBV6-3, the J call TRBJ2-2; the TRBD1 assignment by TCRdb is unverifiable without DNA. This clonotype was sampled from a human donor in good health. Some clones in this sample may be carry-over from other donors' samples. The specimen was memory CD8+ T cells from blood. The CDR3 sequence is CASSPRTGSNTGELFF.